The 10 T cell receptor beta chains in this list originate from one sample, sequenced in a study of blood T cell repertoires in COVID-19. Here immunoSEQ multiplex PCR was the method, and the copy in TCRdb shows in-frame clones only, minus some. Of under 450,000 clones in the sample, roughly 86% were seen once. Material: peripheral blood. The receptor set was obtained from a human donor with acute or convalescent COVID-19. The donor label of this sample is uncertain.

The V call is TRBV19, the J call TRBJ2-1, with 9 bases that match TRBD2. The germline CDR1 and CDR2 sequences are LNHDA and SQIVND (reference sequence). This CDR3 contains 13 residues. V was clipped by 11 bases and J by 4 bases; unmatched bases: 6. The CDR3 loop is CACGRARYNEQFF. The CDR3 DNA reads TGTGCCTGCGGGAGGGCCCGGTACAATGAGCAGTTCTTC.

This chain joins TRBV18 and TRBJ2-7; D is unresolved. Looked up from germline, CDR1 is KGHSH and CDR2 is LQKENI. The CDR3 spans 13 residues. Trimming pared 2 bases from V and 6 bases from J, leaving 11 bases between. The CDR3, as DNA: TGTGCCAGCTCACCAACACCCCCGTTCGAGCAGTACTTC. Protein product: CASSPTPPFEQYF.

The sample holds a few counts of this clone. The J gene is TRBJ2-1, the V gene TRBV30, with 9 bases aligning to TRBD1. The V segment lost 7 bases and the J segment 3 bases; nucleotides outside the gene matches: 4. The CDR3 is 13 amino acids. Germline CDR1 reads GTSNPN; CDR2 reads SVGIG (reference sequence). DNA of the CDR3: TGTGCCTCGAGACAGGGGGACTACAATGAGCAGTTCTTC. Amino acids: CASRQGDYNEQFF. The full variable domain, in which reference TRBV30 and TRBJ2-1 provide the parts outside the CDR3, is SQTIHQWPATLVQPVGSPLSLECTVEGTSNPNLYWYRQAAGRGLQLLFYSVGIGQISSEVPQNLSASRPQDRQFILSSKKLLLSDSGFYLCASRQGDYNEQFFGPGTRLTVL.

V is TRBV5-1 and J is TRBJ2-1, with TRBD2 identical over 9 bases. In germline, CDR1 is SGHRS, CDR2 YFSETQ. The CDR3 has 16 residues. V gave up 0 bases and J gave up 5 bases; unmatched junction bases: 6. The DNA for the CDR3 is TGCGCCAGCAGCTTGGTTCCAGCGGGGGGAAACAATGAGCAGTTCTTC. Amino acid sequence: CASSLVPAGGNNEQFF.

The rearrangement links TRBV28 to TRBJ1-5; unclear D gene. Germline-derived CDR1 and CDR2 are MDHEN and SYDVKM. The CDR3 is 17 residues long. Trimming cost V 9 bases and J 0 bases, with 21 bases left between them. The CDR3 DNA sequence: TGTGCCAGTTCCTCCGGGAGGGTCCCTTATAGCAATCAGCCCCAGCATTTT. It codes for CASSSGRVPYSNQPQHF.

A single count supports this clone. V gene TRBV2 combines with J gene TRBJ2-5, with 9 bases aligning to TRBD1. The length of the CDR3 is 15 residues. J lost 4 bases, V lost 3 bases, and 6 bases had no gene match. Germline CDR1 is SNHLY and CDR2 is FYNNEI. CDR3 loop: CASSENRGRGETQYF. CDR3 coding DNA: TGTGCCAGCAGTGAGAACAGGGGGCGGGGAGAGACCCAGTACTTC.

V usage is TRBV11-2 and J usage is TRBJ1-1, with 7 bases fitting TRBD1. Germline CDR1 is SGHAT and CDR2 is FQNNGV. The CDR3 contains 13 residues. V dropped 5 bases and J dropped 10; count of bases not matched to a gene: 10. The CDR3 region has the DNA TGTGCCAGCAGCCCGGCCCGACAGGGCCCAGCTTTCTTT. Protein: CASSPARQGPAFF.

The rearrangement uses TRBV6-5 and TRBJ1-5; D is ambiguous. The CDR3 extends over 14 amino acids. Per germline, CDR1 MNHEY and CDR2 SVGAGI. Trimming shortened V by 2 bases and J by 4 bases, and 9 bases separated the two germline ends. Here the CDR3 DNA reads TGTGCCAGCAGTTACGTTAACAGAAATCAGCCCCAGCATTTT. Translating it yields CASSYVNRNQPQHF.

The V call is TRBV7-2, the J call TRBJ2-6; 14 bases agree with TRBD2. This CDR3 comprises 22 residues. The J segment lost 2 bases and the V segment lost 0 bases, leaving 12 bases of the junction unmatched. The germline V gene has CDR1 SGHTA and CDR2 FQGNSA. Written as DNA, the CDR3 is TGTGCCAGCAGCTTAGCGGGTCCGGGACTAGCGGGAGTTGCCCCTGGGGCCAACGTCCTGACTTTC. Encoded protein: CASSLAGPGLAGVAPGANVLTF.

V gene TRBV6-5 combines with J gene TRBJ2-1; D is ambiguous. The germline gives CDR1 MNHEY, CDR2 SVGAGI. Deletions cut 2 bases from V and 0 bases from J, with 11 bases between. The CDR3 consists of 16 residues. Here the CDR3 reads CASSYRSRSSYNEQFF. CDR3 sequence (DNA): TGTGCCAGCAGTTACAGGTCTAGAAGCTCCTACAATGAGCAGTTCTTC.